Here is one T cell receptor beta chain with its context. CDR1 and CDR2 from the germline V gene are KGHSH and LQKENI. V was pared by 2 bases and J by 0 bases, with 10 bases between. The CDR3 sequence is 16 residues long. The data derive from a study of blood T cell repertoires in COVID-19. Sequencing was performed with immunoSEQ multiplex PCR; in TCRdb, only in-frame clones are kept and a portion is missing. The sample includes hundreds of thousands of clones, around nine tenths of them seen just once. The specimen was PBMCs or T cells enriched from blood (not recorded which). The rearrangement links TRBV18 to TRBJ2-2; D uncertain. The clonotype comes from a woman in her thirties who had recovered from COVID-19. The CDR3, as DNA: TGTGCCAGCTCACCATCCTTGGCTGCGAACACCGGGGAGCTGTTTTTT. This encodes CASSPSLAANTGELFF.